The subject of this entry is one T cell receptor beta chain. This entry comes from a study of blood T cells in healthy people across ages. Isolated per sample were at least 7 million PBMCs. The CDR3 covers 17 residues. V dropped 6 bases and J dropped 0 bases, with 21 bases sitting between them. Germline CDR1 reads LGHNA; CDR2 reads YNFKEQ. For the second PCR, which ran for roughly 6 to 11 cycles, a sample-barcoded 5' primer and a J-beta primer mix were used. Tagging of each cDNA molecule was performed by a template-switch adaptor with 12 random nucleotides. TCRdb re-called the 5' RACE reads through MiXCR, storing one row per CDR3 protein. The sample lists over 550,000 distinct CDR3 sequences, approximately 30% occurring once.

The receptor was derived from a woman at least 80 years old in good health. The sample consisted of blood. The chain has TRBV4-2 and TRBJ2-7, with D possibly called TRBD1 or TRBD2 (5 bases each). CDR3: CASRRLGRTADSYEQYF. The CDR3 bases are TGTGCCAGCAGACGGCTGGGACGGACGGCCGACTCCTACGAGCAGTACTTC.